The 11 T cell receptor beta chains below were found in one sample sequenced in a study of blood T cell repertoires in COVID-19. Profiling relied on immunoSEQ multiplex PCR, and the TCRdb table lists in-frame clones only, not all of them. The sample contains roughly 180,000 clones, 86% of which appear only once. The sequenced sample consisted of peripheral blood. The receptors derive from a man in his 70s with active or convalescent COVID-19.

V is TRBV6-2 or TRBV6-3 and J is TRBJ2-7, with D possibly being TRBD1 (5 bases). From germline, CDR1 is MNHEY and CDR2 SVGEGT. This CDR3 contains 18 residues. V shed 2 bases and J shed 3 bases, with 23 bases lying between them. CDR3 in DNA: TGTGCCAGCAGTTACCAAACTGGACACCCGGCCAACAACTACGAGCAGTACTTC. It specifies CASSYQTGHPANNYEQYF.

The rearrangement uses TRBV7-8 and TRBJ2-7; 8 nucleotides match TRBD1. The germline gives CDR1 SGHVS, CDR2 FQNEAQ. V was pared by 5 bases and J by 3 bases, with 9 bases of the junction left unmatched. This CDR3 contains 15 residues. The CDR3 region is CASSPRQGNGYEQYF. The CDR3 DNA sequence: TGTGCCAGCAGCCCGAGACAGGGGAATGGCTACGAGCAGTACTTC.

The chain carries TRBV5-1 and TRBJ2-1, with TRBD2 as a possible D gene (5 bases). Trimming left V 4 bases short and J 0 bases short, with 17 bases between. This CDR3 has 17 residues. Per germline, CDR1 SGHRS and CDR2 YFSETQ. In DNA, the CDR3 is TGCGCCAGCAGCCCAGGCCCGAGCGGACTCTCCTACAATGAGCAGTTCTTC. Translation gives CASSPGPSGLSYNEQFF. The whole variable domain, filled in from reference TRBV5-1 and TRBJ2-1, reads KAGVTQTPRYLIKTRGQQVTLSCSPISGHRSVSWYQQTPGQGLQFLFEYFSETQRNKGNFPGRFSGRQFSNSRSEMNVSTLELGDSALYLCASSPGPSGLSYNEQFFGPGTRLTVL.

The chain couples TRBV6-5 to TRBJ1-2, with a tentative D call TRBD1 (6 bases). Deletions cut 8 bases from V and 6 bases from J, with 19 bases between. There are 14 residues in the CDR3. Germline V gene lookup returns CDR1 MNHEY and CDR2 SVGAGI. The CDR3 loop reads CASARAGNRDGYTF. The CDR3 DNA sequence: TGTGCCAGCGCCCGGGCCGGCAACAGGGATGGCTACACCTTC.

The rearrangement joins TRBV27 to TRBJ2-1, with 10 bases matching TRBD2. The trim removed 2 bases at V and 2 bases at J, leaving 3 bases unmatched. The length of the CDR3 is 16 residues. CDR1 is MNHEY, CDR2 SMNVEV, per germline (reference sequence). In nucleotides, the CDR3 is TGTGCCAGCAGTTTACCTAGCGGGAGTCCCTACAATGAGCAGTTCTTC. This codes for CASSLPSGSPYNEQFF.

The chain carries TRBV5-1 and TRBJ1-1, with D perhaps matching TRBD1 (5 bases). V was pared by 9 bases and J by 1 base, with 13 bases between. The CDR3 has 13 residues. CDR1 is SGHRS, CDR2 YFSETQ, per germline. The CDR3: CATRSQGNTEAFF. For the CDR3, the DNA is TGCGCCACCAGATCCCAGGGGAACACTGAAGCTTTCTTT.

The genes are TRBV10-1 and TRBJ2-1, with TRBD1 matching 7 bases. CDR1 is WNHNN and CDR2 is SYGVQD in the germline V gene (reference sequence). V shed 10 bases, J shed 8 bases, and the junction held 8 bases outside the gene matches. This CDR3 has 12 residues. The CDR3 DNA is TGCGCCACCAAACAGGGGTCCCATGAGCAGTTCTTC. Amino acids: CATKQGSHEQFF.

This clone has a single count. The rearrangement joins TRBV10-3 to TRBJ1-6, with TRBD1 matching 7 bases. CDR1 is ENHRY and CDR2 is SYGVKD in the germline V gene. The CDR3 is made up of 15 amino acids. With 0 bases clipped from V and 7 bases from J, the junction kept 3 bases outside the gene matches. CDR3 region: CAISESVQGNSPLHF. The CDR3 coding sequence is TGTGCCATCAGTGAGTCGGTACAGGGGAATTCACCCCTCCACTTT.

The gene calls are TRBV28 and TRBJ1-2, with 10 bases identical to TRBD1. Germline assignment: CDR1 MDHEN and CDR2 SYDVKM. V shed 6 bases and J 7 bases; nucleotides not matched to a gene: 8. This CDR3 has 14 amino acids. CDR3 DNA: TGTGCCAGCAGGGGGGGACAGGGGTCAGGTGGCTACACCTTC. Protein sequence: CASRGGQGSGGYTF.

J is TRBJ2-7 and V is TRBV29-1, with 8 bases matching TRBD1. This CDR3 contains 12 residues. Germline V gene sequence: CDR1 SQVTM, CDR2 ANQGSEA. J was trimmed by 6 bases and V by 3 bases; bases with no gene match: 4. CDR3 DNA: TGCAGCGTTGATCAGGGGACAGGCGAGCAGTACTTC. Its protein is CSVDQGTGEQYF.

V gene TRBV5-1 combines with J gene TRBJ2-1; TRBD2 matches at 9 bases. The CDR3 contains 14 residues. J lost 10 bases, V lost 3 bases, and 8 bases had no gene match. The germline CDR1 and CDR2 sequences are SGHRS and YFSETQ. The CDR3 DNA sequence: TGCGCCAGCAGCTCACCCTGGCGGGAGGGCGAGCAGTTCTTC. It translates to CASSSPWREGEQFF.